This TCR beta chain was sequenced in a study of human T cells and chemical hapten exposure. Looking at the study overall: Sensitization employed 2% DPC on 2 cm by 2 cm of upper inner arm skin. Patches that contained 0.01% DPC were applied to the upper back and read at 6 days.

The time point: pre-sensitization, week 0. Treatment specified: therapeutic diphenylcyclopropenone sensitization with weekly scalp DPC. Concerning this clonotype: Its antigen is still unknown.

In TCRdb, the RACE reads were re-called with MiXCR into one record per CDR3 protein. The sample includes fewer than 150,000 distinct CDR3 sequences, about 13% of them seen just once. Overall study findings and caveats: Expanded TCRs were compared with controls, and the expanded TCRs formed significantly more large CDR3 similarity clusters. Sensitizing with DPC caused no change in TCRs above 1 in 1000 frequency.

Germline assignment: CDR1 MNHEY and CDR2 SMNVEV (reference sequence). Germline trimming cut 9 bases from V and 1 base from J; bases unmatched to any gene: 7. CDR3 size: 14 residues. The material was whole blood, obtained in connection with sensitization to the hapten diphenylcyclopropenone (DPC). The TCR sequence derives from a woman between 18 and 30 years old with alopecia areata. Some clones in this sample may be carry-over from other donors' samples. The gene calls are TRBV27 and TRBJ2-7; TRBD1 matches 9 bases. The CDR3 DNA is TGTGCCAGTAGACGGGACAGGGATTCCTACGAGCAGTACTTC. As protein: CASRRDRDSYEQYF.